The clone carrying this T cell receptor beta chain came up a few times. Its target is not known. This record comes from a study of T cell repertoires in cytomegalovirus infection. The CDR3 loop spans 15 amino acids. Trimming stripped 6 bases from V and 1 base from J, with 15 bases between. Per germline, CDR1 MDHEN and CDR2 SYDVKM. TCRdb independently ran MiXCR on the reads; one entry per CDR3 protein. The data show 450,000 to 600,000 distinct CDR3 sequences, around a third seen once. The clonotype originates from a human donor in good health (CMV status not recorded). Some clones in this sample may be carry-over from other donors' samples. The J gene is TRBJ1-1, the V gene TRBV28; no definite D call. This sample comprised cultured PBMCs, obtained from culture after CMV antigen stimulation. CDR3 amino acids: CASSLQGPANTEAFF. CDR3 DNA sequence: TGTGCCAGCAGCCTACAAGGACCGGCGAACACTGAAGCTTTCTTT.